This passage covers 23 T cell receptor beta chains from one sample sequenced in a study of T-cell reconstitution after alpha-beta-depleted transplantation in children. As it was prepared, the TCRbeta library received unique molecular identifiers. A single record per CDR3 protein comes from TCRdb applying MiXCR to the PCR reads. The table lists about 240,000 distinct CDR3 sequences, more than 20% of them singletons, with 2% to 3% in the top ten. Material: PBMCs, obtained before TCRalphabeta/CD19-depleted stem cell transplant. The receptors come from a girl aged 2-10 years with Fanconi anemia, due to receive a stem cell transplant.

Details on this clonotype: The junction differs from germline at one of its ends, possibly a read error. V gene TRBV2 combines with J gene TRBJ2-1; TRBD1 agrees at 9 bases. CDR3 length: 14 amino acids. Germline-derived CDR1 and CDR2 are SNHLY and FYNNEI. CDR3 protein: CASTEQGAGNEQFF. In DNA form, the CDR3 reads TGTGCCAGCACTGAACAGGGGGCTGGCAATGAGCAGTTCTTC.

This clonotype was seen repeatedly, ten times or more. The V gene is TRBV20-1, the J gene TRBJ2-5, with 8 bases identical to TRBD2. The CDR3 extends over 15 amino acids. Per the germline V gene, CDR1 is DFQATT and CDR2 is SNEGSKA (reference sequence). V shed 1 base, J shed 0 bases, and the junction held 4 bases outside the gene matches. CDR3 nucleotides: TGCAGTGCTAGAGGACTAGCGTCCTACCAAGAGACCCAGTACTTC. It translates to CSARGLASYQETQYF.

The chain has TRBV6-1 and TRBJ2-5; D is uncertain. Germline CDR1 is MNHNS and CDR2 is SASEGT. The CDR3 has 15 amino acids. V was shortened by 6 bases and J by 0 bases, with 14 bases between the two germline ends. This chain's CDR3 is CASSRAVANQETQYF. CDR3 in DNA: TGTGCCAGCAGCCGTGCGGTGGCTAACCAAGAGACCCAGTACTTC.

The rearrangement uses TRBV2 and TRBJ2-1; a weak D match, TRBD1 (6 bases). Germline CDR1 reads SNHLY; CDR2 reads FYNNEI. The V gene lost 1 base and the J gene lost 0 bases, with 7 bases spanning the gap. The CDR3 has 15 residues. The CDR3 here is CASSEEGDSYNEQFF. CDR3 sequence (DNA): TGTGCCAGCAGTGAAGAGGGGGACTCCTACAATGAGCAGTTCTTC.

Only a few counts were recorded for this clonotype. The chain employs TRBV7-2 and TRBJ1-5; tentatively, D is TRBD1 (5 bases). V lost 3 bases and J lost 4, with 7 bases in between. The CDR3 consists of 13 residues. In germline, CDR1 is SGHTA, CDR2 FQGNSA. CDR3 residues: CASSFRDNQPQHF. CDR3 coding DNA: TGTGCCAGCAGCTTCAGGGATAATCAGCCCCAGCATTTT.

This clonotype was seen repeatedly, ten times or more. The rearrangement uses TRBV28 and TRBJ2-1; D not certain. From germline, CDR1 is MDHEN and CDR2 SYDVKM. V was pared by 6 bases and J by 8 bases, with 23 bases between. The CDR3 extends over 16 amino acids. The CDR3: CASSPHRILRFDEQFF. DNA for the CDR3: TGTGCCAGCAGCCCCCATCGCATTTTGAGGTTCGATGAGCAGTTCTTC.

This clonotype was seen at least ten times. The chain has TRBV11-2 and TRBJ1-2; no firm D call. Trimming stripped 0 bases from V and 6 bases from J, with 11 bases between. The CDR3 is made up of 14 amino acids. Germline V gene sequence: CDR1 SGHAT, CDR2 FQNNGV. The CDR3 DNA follows: TGTGCCAGCAGCTTAGAACTTCCGACGGATGGCTACACCTTC. This encodes CASSLELPTDGYTF.

Here the CDR3 reads CASSYSIQGAYEQYF. The CDR3 nucleotides read TGTGCCAGCAGTTACTCGATCCAGGGTGCCTACGAGCAGTACTTC. This chain joins TRBV6-5 and TRBJ2-7; perhaps TRBD1 as D (5 bases). Trimming removed 0 bases from V and 2 bases from J, with 11 bases in between. The CDR3 length is 15 residues. Germline V gene sequence: CDR1 MNHEY, CDR2 SVGAGI.

This clonotype was observed a few times. The chain employs TRBV28 and TRBJ2-1; 7 nucleotides align to TRBD2. The trim removed 4 bases at V and 4 bases at J, leaving 4 bases unmatched. The CDR3 runs 14 residues. The germline gives CDR1 MDHEN, CDR2 SYDVKM. The CDR3 nucleotides read TGTGCCAGCAGTTACAGCGGGGCGTACAATGAGCAGTTCTTC. Its translation is CASSYSGAYNEQFF.

This clonotype has at least ten counts. The chain combines TRBV25-1 with TRBJ2-5; D possibly corresponds to TRBD2 (6 bases). CDR1 is MGHDK and CDR2 is SYGVNS in the germline V gene. The CDR3 extends over 15 amino acids. Trimming pared 3 bases from V and 4 bases from J, leaving 15 bases between. The CDR3 region is CASSDTGLVRETQYF. The CDR3 DNA reads as TGTGCCAGCAGTGATACGGGACTCGTACGAGAGACCCAGTACTTC.

This clonotype turned up a few times. V usage is TRBV29-1 and J usage is TRBJ2-3; 8 nucleotides match TRBD1. J was trimmed by 1 base and V by 7 bases; bases with no gene match: 7. There are 14 residues in the CDR3. Germline CDR1 is SQVTM and CDR2 is ANQGSEA. CDR3 amino acids: CSEGQGDRTDTQYF. DNA for the CDR3: TGCAGCGAAGGACAGGGCGATCGCACAGATACGCAGTATTTT.

J is TRBJ1-1 and V is TRBV29-1; the D gene is possibly TRBD1 (5 bases). Trimming took off 7 bases at V and 5 bases at J, with 20 bases between the two ends. The germline CDR1 and CDR2 sequences are SQVTM and ANQGSEA. CDR3 length: 14 residues. CDR3 region: CSAATWGGFTEAFF. The DNA for the CDR3 is TGCAGCGCCGCCACATGGGGGGGATTTACTGAAGCTTTCTTT.

This clonotype came up many times. V and J are TRBV12-3 or TRBV12-4 and TRBJ1-5; TRBD1 agrees at 8 bases. The CDR3 is made up of 13 amino acids. Unmatched junction bases numbered 3, after V lost 5 bases and J lost 6 bases. CDR3 sequence (DNA): TGTGCCAGCAGTAGGGACAGGCGTCAGCCCCAGCATTTT. It is translated as CASSRDRRQPQHF.

This clonotype was counted many times. The chain has TRBV27 and TRBJ2-7; D tentatively reads TRBD1 or TRBD2 (5 bases each). Germline V gene data show CDR1 as MNHEY and CDR2 as SMNVEV (reference sequence). Trimming shortened V by 3 bases and J by 6 bases, and 9 bases separated the two germline ends. The CDR3 is made up of 12 amino acids. This CDR3 is CASSFIGAEQYF. CDR3 in DNA: TGTGCCAGCAGTTTCATCGGGGCCGAGCAGTACTTC.

The chain uses TRBV20-1 and TRBJ2-5; D is possibly TRBD2 (5 bases). The CDR3 runs to 13 residues. The germline V gene encodes CDR1 DFQATT and CDR2 SNEGSKA (reference sequence). V was cut by 6 bases and J by 2 bases, with 13 bases left in between. In DNA, the CDR3 is TGCAGTGCCCCAGAGGGCTTTCAAGAGACCCAGTACTTC. Protein sequence: CSAPEGFQETQYF.

The chain joins TRBV5-4 to TRBJ2-1; TRBD2 is a possible D gene (5 bases). This CDR3 is 17 amino acids long. V was trimmed by 0 bases and J by 4 bases, leaving 17 bases between them. Germline V CDR1 and CDR2: SGHNT, YYREEE (reference sequence). Here the CDR3 DNA reads TGTGCCAGCAGCTTGGAAGCTAGCCGAGGGATTTACAATGAGCAGTTCTTC. It is translated as CASSLEASRGIYNEQFF.

The V call is TRBV2, the J call TRBJ2-7; 14 bases map to TRBD2. The CDR3 extends over 16 amino acids. V lost 5 bases and J lost 6; bases outside the gene matches: 9. From germline, CDR1 is SNHLY and CDR2 FYNNEI. DNA of the CDR3: TGTGCCAGCAGTAGGGGACTAGCGGGAGTTTCTGGCGAGCAGTACTTC. Amino acid sequence: CASSRGLAGVSGEQYF.

This clonotype showed up many times. The chain has TRBV6-6 and TRBJ2-2; 8 bases line up with TRBD1. V gave up 7 bases and J gave up 0 bases; unmatched junction bases: 7. There are 16 residues in the CDR3. Germline CDR1 reads MNHNY; CDR2 reads SVGAGI (reference sequence). This CDR3 reads CASKEQGAANTGELFF. The CDR3 DNA sequence: TGTGCCAGCAAGGAGCAGGGGGCCGCGAACACCGGGGAGCTGTTTTTT.

This clonotype was seen repeatedly, ten times or more. The chain uses TRBV5-1 and TRBJ2-1, with 7 bases that match TRBD2. The CDR3 contains 15 residues. Germline V gene lookup returns CDR1 SGHRS and CDR2 YFSETQ. Losses at the gene ends were 2 bases for V and 4 bases for J; bases not matched to a gene: 6. In DNA, the CDR3 is TGCGCCAGCAGCTTAGGGACTACACAATACAATGAGCAGTTCTTC. Translating it yields CASSLGTTQYNEQFF.

This clonotype has a handful of counts. The rearrangement joins TRBV6-6 to TRBJ2-2; D is unresolved. The germline CDR1 and CDR2 sequences are MNHNY and SVGAGI (reference sequence). This CDR3 region has 13 residues. Trimming took 6 bases from V and 2 from J, leaving 7 bases between them. The CDR3 spells CASSEINTGELFF. CDR3 coding DNA: TGTGCCAGCAGCGAAATTAACACCGGGGAGCTGTTTTTT.

This clonotype was picked up many times. This sequence joins TRBV5-8 and TRBJ2-1; D possibly uses TRBD1 or TRBD2 (5 bases each). The CDR3 has 14 residues. Germline CDR1 is SGHTS and CDR2 is YDEGEE. The V and J ends lost 4 bases and 3 bases respectively, with 11 bases between them. In nucleotides, the CDR3 is TGTGCCAGCAGCCCCGGGGCTGGCTACAATGAGCAGTTCTTC. It encodes CASSPGAGYNEQFF. The complete variable domain, with remaining parts taken from reference TRBV5-8 and TRBJ2-1, reads EAGVTQSPTHLIKTRGQQATLRCSPISGHTSVYWYQQALGLGLQFLLWYDEGEERNRGNFPPRFSGRQFPNYSSELNVNALELEDSALYLCASSPGAGYNEQFFGPGTRLTVL.

This clonotype was seen only a few times. The rearrangement joins TRBV10-3 to TRBJ1-2; D unclear. The CDR3 runs 13 residues. V lost 0 bases to trimming and J lost 5 bases, with 7 bases between them. The germline gives CDR1 ENHRY, CDR2 SYGVKD. In DNA, the CDR3 is TGTGCCATCAGTGAGTCGAACCTATATGGCTACACCTTC. Translated, it gives CAISESNLYGYTF.

This clonotype was counted many times. Written as DNA, the CDR3 is TGTGCCAGCAGGCAAGGGACAGGAAACTATGGCTACACCTTC. It codes for CASRQGTGNYGYTF. V usage is TRBV28 and J usage is TRBJ1-2, with 8 nucleotides matching TRBD1. V was clipped by 6 bases and J by 2 bases; unmatched bases: 5. Germline CDR1 MDHEN, CDR2 SYDVKM. CDR3 length: 14 residues.